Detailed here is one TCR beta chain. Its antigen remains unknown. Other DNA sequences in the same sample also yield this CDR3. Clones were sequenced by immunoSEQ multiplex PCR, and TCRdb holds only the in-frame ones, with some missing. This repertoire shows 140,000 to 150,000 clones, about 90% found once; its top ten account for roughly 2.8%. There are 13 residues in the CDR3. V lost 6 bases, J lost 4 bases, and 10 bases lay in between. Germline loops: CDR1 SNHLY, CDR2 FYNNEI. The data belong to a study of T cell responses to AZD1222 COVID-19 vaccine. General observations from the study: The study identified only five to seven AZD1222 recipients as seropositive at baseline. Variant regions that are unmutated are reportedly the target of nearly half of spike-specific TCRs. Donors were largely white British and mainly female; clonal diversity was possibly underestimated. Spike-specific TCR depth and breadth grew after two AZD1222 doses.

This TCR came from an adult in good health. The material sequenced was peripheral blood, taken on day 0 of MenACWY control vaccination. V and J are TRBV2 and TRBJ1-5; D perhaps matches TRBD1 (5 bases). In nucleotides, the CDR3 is TGTGCCAGCAGGAGGGACGGAAATCAGCCCCAGCATTTT. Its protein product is CASRRDGNQPQHF. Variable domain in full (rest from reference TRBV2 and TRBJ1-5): EPEVTQTPSHQVTQMGQEVILRCVPISNHLYFYWYRQILGQKVEFLVSFYNNEISEKSEIFDDQFSVERPDGSNFTLKIRSTKLEDSAMYFCASRRDGNQPQHFGDGTRLSIL.